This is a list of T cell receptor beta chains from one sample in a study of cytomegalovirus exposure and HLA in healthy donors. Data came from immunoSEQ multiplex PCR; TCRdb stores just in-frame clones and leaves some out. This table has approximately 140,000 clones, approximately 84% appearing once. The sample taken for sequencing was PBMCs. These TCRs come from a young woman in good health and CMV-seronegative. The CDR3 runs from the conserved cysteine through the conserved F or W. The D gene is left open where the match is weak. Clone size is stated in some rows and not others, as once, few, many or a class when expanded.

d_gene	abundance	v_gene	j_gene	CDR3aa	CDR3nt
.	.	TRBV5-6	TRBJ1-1	CASSLAIQGNTEAFF	TGTGCCAGCAGCTTGGCTATCCAGGGGAACACTGAAGCTTTCTTT
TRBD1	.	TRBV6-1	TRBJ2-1	CASSEALAGGSYNEQFF	TGTGCCAGCAGTGAAGCTTTGGCAGGGGGATCCTACAATGAGCAGTTCTTC
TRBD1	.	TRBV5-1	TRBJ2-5	CASSSQGAGETQYF	TGCGCCAGCAGCTCACAGGGGGCGGGGGAGACCCAGTACTTC
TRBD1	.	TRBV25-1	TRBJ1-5	CASSEGDSDSPQHF	TGTGCCAGCAGTGAGGGGGACAGCGACTCTCCCCAGCATTTT
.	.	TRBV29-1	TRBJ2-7	CSARSSRSGEQYF	TGCAGCGCCCGATCCAGCAGGTCTGGCGAGCAGTACTTC
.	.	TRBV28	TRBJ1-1	CASSLSDRPNTEAFF	TGTGCCAGCAGTTTAAGCGACAGACCGAACACTGAAGCTTTCTTT
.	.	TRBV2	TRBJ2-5	CASSADQGQQTQYF	TGTGCCAGCAGTGCCGATCAGGGGCAGCAGACCCAGTACTTC
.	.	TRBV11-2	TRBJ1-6	CASSLIPDSPLHF	TGTGCCAGCAGCTTAATTCCCGATTCACCCCTCCACTTT
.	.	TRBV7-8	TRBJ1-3	CASSFGSSGNTIYF	TGTGCCAGCAGCTTTGGGAGCTCTGGAAACACCATATATTTT
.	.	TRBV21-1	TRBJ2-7	CASSNRDIFYEQYF	TGTGCCAGCAGCAACCGGGACATCTTCTACGAGCAGTACTTC
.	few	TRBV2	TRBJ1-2	CASSEDIGGYGYTF	TGTGCCAGCAGTGAAGATATCGGGGGCTATGGCTACACCTTC
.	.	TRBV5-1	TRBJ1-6	CASSLEGQSSGNSPLHF	TGCGCCAGCAGCTTGGAGGGTCAGAGCAGCGGGAATTCACCCCTCCACTTT
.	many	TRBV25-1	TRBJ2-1	CASSPQANEQFF	TGTGCCAGCAGCCCACAGGCCAATGAGCAGTTCTTC
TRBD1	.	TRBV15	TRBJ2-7	CATSARAGALGTGGDEQYF	TGTGCCACCAGCGCCCGTGCAGGTGCGTTAGGGACAGGGGGCGACGAGCAGTACTTC
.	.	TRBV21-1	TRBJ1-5	CASSSRGQGIYSNQPQHF	TGTGCCAGCAGCTCCCGAGGACAGGGGATATATAGCAATCAGCCCCAGCATTTT
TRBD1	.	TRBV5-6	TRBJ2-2	CASSWGQGALTGELFF	TGTGCCAGCAGCTGGGGCCAGGGGGCACTAACCGGGGAGCTGTTTTTT
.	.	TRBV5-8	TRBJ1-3	CASSLVSGSSGNTIYF	TGTGCCAGCAGCTTGGTCTCAGGGTCGAGTGGAAACACCATATATTTT
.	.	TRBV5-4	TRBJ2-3	CASSFRGPDTQYF	TGTGCCAGCAGCTTCAGGGGCCCAGATACGCAGTATTTT
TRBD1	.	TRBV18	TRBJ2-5	CASSVRQGFQETQYF	TGTGCCAGCTCAGTACGACAGGGTTTTCAAGAGACCCAGTACTTC